This T cell receptor (beta chain) was sequenced in a study of blood T cell repertoires in COVID-19. Study-wide background: COVID-19 samples collected from the United States, Italy and Spain covered acute and convalescent phases. T cells, B-cell-depleted T cells, or PBMCs supplied cDNA or gDNA.

Original processing notes: Scientists estimated how many nucleated cells there were by amplifying reference gene primers. This table comes from immunoSEQ multiplex PCR, and its TCRdb copy is limited to in-frame clones, with some not included. V, J and clone size are taken as reported in that table, and D and trimming were inferred from the DNA itself. Counted here are tens of thousands of clones, roughly 92% occurring once; the ten biggest clones make up roughly 7.4%. The receptor was isolated from a human donor in a cohort sampled during active COVID-19. Sequencing was carried out using peripheral blood.

DNA of the CDR3: TGTGCCAGCAGCCAAGTTAAGGGACAGGGGGACGAGCAGTACTTC. Its protein product is CASSQVKGQGDEQYF. The chain joins TRBV4-2 to TRBJ2-7; 11 bases agree with TRBD1. Trimming removed 1 base from V and 5 bases from J; junction bases left unmatched: 4. The CDR3 is 15 amino acids. Germline CDR1 and CDR2: LGHNA and YNFKEQ.